The next 22 T cell receptor beta chains were all read from a single sample in a study of patients and donors after allogeneic stem cell transplantation. MiXCR was run by TCRdb on the RT-PCR reads, yielding one entry per CDR3 protein. In the table there are 900,000 to 1,000,000 distinct CDR3 sequences, under 20% of which are singletons. Material: blood, either unsorted or a sorted T cell fraction (not recorded which). The receptors were sampled from a human donor who was either an allogeneic HSCT recipient or a stem cell or donor lymphocyte infusion donor (not recorded which). It is not recorded whose cells these are; they may come from a transplant donor.

This chain links TRBV4-3 with TRBJ1-5, with TRBD1 identical over 8 bases. V gave up 0 bases and J gave up 6 bases; unmatched junction bases: 10. This CDR3 spans 17 amino acids. Germline V gene data show CDR1 as LGHNA and CDR2 as YSLEER. DNA of the CDR3: TGCGCCAGCAGCCAAGATCCGCGGGGCAGGGGGCGTCAGCCCCAGCATTTT. This encodes CASSQDPRGRGRQPQHF.

This clonotype was found many times. CDR3: CASSFGRDYGYTF. In DNA form, the CDR3 reads TGTGCCAGCAGTTTTGGGCGGGACTATGGCTACACCTTC. The V gene is TRBV12-3 or TRBV12-4, the J gene TRBJ1-2; D is unresolved. The CDR3 contains 13 residues. V lost 3 bases and J lost 3, with 8 bases in between.

The chain uses TRBV5-6 and TRBJ2-1; D perhaps matches TRBD1 (5 bases). With 1 base removed from V and 2 bases from J, the gap between germline ends came to 10 bases. The CDR3 runs 15 residues. Looked up from germline, CDR1 is SGHDT and CDR2 is YYEEEE. CDR3 residues: CASSLNGRAYNEQFF. The CDR3 nucleotides read TGTGCCAGCAGCTTGAATGGCAGGGCCTACAATGAGCAGTTCTTC.

The rearrangement links TRBV4-3 to TRBJ2-2; 10 nucleotides match TRBD1. Trimming cost V 3 bases and J 4 bases; bases outside gene matches: 2. There are 15 residues in the CDR3. Looked up from germline, CDR1 is LGHNA and CDR2 is YSLEER. CDR3 DNA sequence: TGCGCCAGCAGCCAGACAGGGGGCGCCACCGGGGAGCTGTTTTTT. Its translation is CASSQTGGATGELFF.

The CDR3 sequence is CSVRTTYEQYF. The CDR3 DNA reads as TGCAGTGTTCGGACTACCTACGAGCAGTACTTC. The chain recombines TRBV20-1 with TRBJ2-7, with D possibly being TRBD2 (6 bases). CDR1 and CDR2 from the germline V gene are DFQATT and SNEGSKA (reference sequence). The V end was cut by 7 bases, the J end by 2 bases, with 9 bases between. This CDR3 is built from 11 residues.

The V gene is TRBV6-2 or TRBV6-3, the J gene TRBJ2-7, with 7 bases that match TRBD2. Germline V gene data show CDR1 as MNHEY and CDR2 as SVGEGT. V dropped 10 bases and J dropped 4; count of bases not matched to a gene: 10. There are 13 residues in the CDR3. CDR3 protein: CAIGLGVGYEQYF. The CDR3 DNA reads TGTGCCATCGGACTAGGAGTTGGATACGAGCAGTACTTC.

This rearrangement joins TRBV19 to TRBJ2-4; 8 bases match TRBD1. With V trimmed by 5 bases and J by 9 bases, 9 bases remained unmatched. From germline, CDR1 is LNHDA and CDR2 SQIVND (reference sequence). The CDR3 spans 14 residues. The CDR3 reads CASSLGQGIGIQYF. The CDR3 DNA is TGTGCCAGTAGTCTCGGACAGGGCATAGGCATTCAGTACTTC.

The chain carries TRBV4-3 and TRBJ2-1; D may correspond to TRBD1 or TRBD2 (5 bases each). With 1 base removed from V and 10 bases from J, the gap between germline ends came to 17 bases. Germline CDR1 reads LGHNA; CDR2 reads YSLEER. This CDR3 spans 15 amino acids. The DNA of the CDR3 is TGCGCCAGCAGCCAAGTGGAGACAGCCGGGGAAGAGCAGTTCTTC. Translated: CASSQVETAGEEQFF.

The rearrangement uses TRBV7-9 and TRBJ2-1, with TRBD2 matching over 12 bases. Looked up from germline, CDR1 is SEHNR and CDR2 is FQNEAQ (reference sequence). The CDR3 spans 15 residues. V shed 5 bases and J 6 bases; nucleotides not matched to a gene: 5. The CDR3 DNA sequence: TGTGCCAGCAGCAGCAGGACTAGCGGGATCAATGAGCAGTTCTTC. Its protein is CASSSRTSGINEQFF.

The chain combines TRBV3-1 with TRBJ2-3; 13 bases line up with TRBD2. V lost 3 bases, J lost 6 bases, and 12 bases stayed unmatched. CDR3 length equals 18 residues. From germline, CDR1 is LGHDT and CDR2 YNNKEL (reference sequence). CDR3 residues: CASSQVPGLAGKRDTQYF. For the CDR3, the DNA is TGTGCCAGCAGCCAGGTTCCGGGACTAGCGGGGAAAAGGGATACGCAGTATTTT.

This clonotype was recorded a few times. This chain links TRBV5-1 with TRBJ1-4; D is unresolved. The CDR3 has 15 residues. V lost 1 base and J lost 7, with 14 bases in between. Germline lookup yields CDR1 SGHRS and CDR2 YFSETQ. In DNA, the CDR3 is TGCGCCAGCAGCTTGATGGGCGGCTCACCTGAAAAACTGTTTTTT. Encoded protein: CASSLMGGSPEKLFF. Full variable domain (rest looked up from reference TRBV5-1 and TRBJ1-4): KAGVTQTPRYLIKTRGQQVTLSCSPISGHRSVSWYQQTPGQGLQFLFEYFSETQRNKGNFPGRFSGRQFSNSRSEMNVSTLELGDSALYLCASSLMGGSPEKLFFGSGTQLSVL.

This clonotype was counted only a few times. The rearrangement links TRBV12-3 or TRBV12-4 to TRBJ1-3; a possible D gene is TRBD1 (6 bases). V was cut by 4 bases and J by 4 bases, with 14 bases left in between. This CDR3 contains 15 residues. CDR3 amino acids: CASSSQGYSGNTIYF. CDR3 DNA: TGTGCCAGCAGTTCCCAGGGGTACTCAGGAAACACCATATATTTT.

This clonotype was found a few times. This chain uses TRBV7-2 with TRBJ2-1; TRBD2 might be the D (5 bases). CDR1 is SGHTA and CDR2 is FQGNSA in the germline V gene. The CDR3 loop spans 14 amino acids. The V end was cut by 6 bases, the J end by 3 bases, with 12 bases between. This chain's CDR3 is CASRPAGIYNEQFF. In DNA form, the CDR3 reads TGTGCCAGCAGACCCGCCGGGATCTACAATGAGCAGTTCTTC. Using reference TRBV7-2 and TRBJ2-1 for the parts outside the CDR3, the full variable domain is GAGVSQSPSNKVTEKGKDVELRCDPISGHTALYWYRQSLGQGLEFLIYFQGNSAPDKSGLPSDRFSAERTGGSVSTLTIQRTQQEDSAVYLCASRPAGIYNEQFFGPGTRLTVL.

The chain links TRBV18 to TRBJ2-7; the D gene could be TRBD1 or TRBD2 (5 bases each). Germline CDR1 is KGHSH and CDR2 is LQKENI. Between the trimmed V and J ends, which lost 5 bases and 1 base, there was a span of 21 bases. The CDR3 extends over 17 amino acids. In DNA, the CDR3 is TGTGCCAGCTCAAGCCGCCCCGGGGCCACTACATCCTACGAGCAGTACTTC. The encoded protein is CASSSRPGATTSYEQYF.

J is TRBJ2-3 and V is TRBV19; the D gene is possibly TRBD1 (6 bases). With 8 bases removed from V and 3 bases from J, the gap between germline ends came to 9 bases. Germline CDR1 LNHDA, CDR2 SQIVND (reference sequence). The CDR3 is made up of 12 amino acids. CDR3 sequence: CASEQGTDTQYF. DNA of the CDR3: TGTGCCAGTGAACAGGGAACAGATACGCAGTATTTT.

This clonotype turned up a few times. This chain links TRBV5-1 with TRBJ2-5; D gene uncertain. Looked up from germline, CDR1 is SGHRS and CDR2 is YFSETQ. CDR3 length equals 15 residues. Trimming stripped 2 bases from V and 5 bases from J, with 16 bases between. CDR3 DNA sequence: TGCGCCAGCAGCTTTGATGTCAGGACGCGGGAGACCCAGTACTTC. Protein product: CASSFDVRTRETQYF.

This rearrangement joins TRBV29-1 to TRBJ2-3; D perhaps matches TRBD2 (6 bases). Trimming stripped 1 base from V and 3 bases from J, with 17 bases between. The CDR3 totals 16 residues. CDR1 SQVTM and CDR2 ANQGSEA come from the germline V gene. CDR3 sequence: CSVEASRAGPTDTQYF. In DNA, the CDR3 is TGCAGCGTTGAAGCTAGCAGGGCGGGACCTACAGATACGCAGTATTTT.

The chain is built from TRBV4-3 and TRBJ2-7; 8 bases align to TRBD1. Looked up from germline, CDR1 is LGHNA and CDR2 is YSLEER. With V trimmed by 0 bases and J by 3 bases, 10 bases remained unmatched. The CDR3 loop spans 17 amino acids. DNA of the CDR3: TGCGCCAGCAGCCAAGATAAGGTAGACAGGGGTGTCTACGAGCAGTACTTC. It codes for CASSQDKVDRGVYEQYF.

The chain couples TRBV19 to TRBJ2-1; 7 nucleotides line up with TRBD2. V trimming: 3 bases; J trimming: 0 bases; junction bases outside the gene matches: 2. Germline CDR1 is LNHDA and CDR2 is SQIVND (reference sequence). This CDR3 is built from 15 residues. In DNA form, the CDR3 reads TGTGCCAGTAGTATCAAGCGGGACTCCTACAATGAGCAGTTCTTC. Residues: CASSIKRDSYNEQFF.

The genes are TRBV29-1 and TRBJ2-1, with D uncertain. CDR3 length: 11 amino acids. Trimming took 6 bases from V and 5 from J, leaving 8 bases between them. Germline V gene lookup returns CDR1 SQVTM and CDR2 ANQGSEA. CDR3 coding DNA: TGCAGCGTGCGACTTGACAATGAGCAGTTCTTC. This codes for CSVRLDNEQFF.

There are a few counts of this clonotype. The gene calls are TRBV4-2 and TRBJ1-3; D not certain. V lost 0 bases and J lost 1, with 7 bases in between. This CDR3 has 15 residues. CDR1 LGHNA and CDR2 YNFKEQ come from the germline V gene. The CDR3 nucleotides are TGTGCCAGCAGCCAAGATGTAGGATCTGGAAACACCATATATTTT. Translating it yields CASSQDVGSGNTIYF.

This clonotype was counted only a few times. V gene TRBV6-5 combines with J gene TRBJ1-5; D unresolved. This CDR3 comprises 16 residues. Trimming took off 2 bases at V and 3 bases at J, with 14 bases between the two ends. Per germline, CDR1 MNHEY and CDR2 SVGAGI. The DNA for the CDR3 is TGTGCCAGCAGTTACACACCCGTCCTGTCCAATCAGCCCCAGCATTTT. Its translation: CASSYTPVLSNQPQHF.